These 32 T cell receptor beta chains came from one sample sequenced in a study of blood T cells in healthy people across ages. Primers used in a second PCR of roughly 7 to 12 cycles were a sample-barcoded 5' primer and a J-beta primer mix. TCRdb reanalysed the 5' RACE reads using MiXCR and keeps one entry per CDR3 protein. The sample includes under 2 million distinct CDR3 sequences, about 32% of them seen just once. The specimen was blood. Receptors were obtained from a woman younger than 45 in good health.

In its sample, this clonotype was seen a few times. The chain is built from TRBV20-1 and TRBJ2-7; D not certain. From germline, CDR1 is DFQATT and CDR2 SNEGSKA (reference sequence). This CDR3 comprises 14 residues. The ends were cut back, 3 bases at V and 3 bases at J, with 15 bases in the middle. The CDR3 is CSASFQTSSYEQYF. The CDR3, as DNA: TGCAGTGCTAGTTTTCAGACCTCTAGCTACGAGCAGTACTTC.

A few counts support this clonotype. The CDR3 bases are TGTGCCAGCAGTTTTGGGAAAGGCACTAATGGCTACACCTTC. Translated: CASSFGKGTNGYTF. The rearrangement uses TRBV12-3 or TRBV12-4 and TRBJ1-2; D unresolved. The germline V and J ends were trimmed by 3 bases and 6 bases, with 14 bases remaining between them. The CDR3 length is 14 residues.

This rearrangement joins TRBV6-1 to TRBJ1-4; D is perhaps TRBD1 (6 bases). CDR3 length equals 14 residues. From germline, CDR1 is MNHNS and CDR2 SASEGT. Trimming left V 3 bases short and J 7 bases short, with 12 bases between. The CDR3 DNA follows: TGTGCCAGCAGTGATCTACAGGGAGGTGAAAAACTGTTTTTT. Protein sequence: CASSDLQGGEKLFF.

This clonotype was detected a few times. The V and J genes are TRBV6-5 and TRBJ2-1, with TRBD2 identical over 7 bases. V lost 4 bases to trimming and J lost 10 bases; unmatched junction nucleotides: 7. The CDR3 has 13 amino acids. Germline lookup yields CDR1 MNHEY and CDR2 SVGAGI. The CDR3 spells CASSSLRGVEQFF. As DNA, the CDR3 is TGTGCCAGCAGTTCCCTTCGGGGGGTAGAGCAGTTCTTC.

As DNA, the CDR3 is TGTGCCAGCAGTTCTAGCTCAGCGGTCCCCGGGGAGCTGTTTTTT. This translates into CASSSSSAVPGELFF. This chain uses TRBV6-5 with TRBJ2-2; the D gene is possibly TRBD2 (5 bases). The CDR3 has 15 amino acids. V gave up 4 bases and J gave up 6 bases, with 15 bases separating them. Germline loops: CDR1 MNHEY, CDR2 SVGAGI.

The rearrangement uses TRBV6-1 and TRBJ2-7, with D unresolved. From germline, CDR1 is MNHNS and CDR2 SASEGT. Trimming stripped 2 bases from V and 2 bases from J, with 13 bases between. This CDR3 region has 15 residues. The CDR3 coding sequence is TGTGCCAGCAGTGAATTCGGACCAGGCGCCTACGAGCAGTACTTC. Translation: CASSEFGPGAYEQYF.

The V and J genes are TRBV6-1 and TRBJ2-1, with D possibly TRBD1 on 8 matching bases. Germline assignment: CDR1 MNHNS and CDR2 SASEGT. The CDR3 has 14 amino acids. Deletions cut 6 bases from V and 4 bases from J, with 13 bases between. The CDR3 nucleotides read TGTGCCAGCAGACAGGGGGGGGGATACAATGAGCAGTTCTTC. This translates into CASRQGGGYNEQFF.

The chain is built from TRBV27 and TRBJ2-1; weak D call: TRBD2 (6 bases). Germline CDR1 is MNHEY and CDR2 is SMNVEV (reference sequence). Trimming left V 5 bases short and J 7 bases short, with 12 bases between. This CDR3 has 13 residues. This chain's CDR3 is CASSRGRLNEQFF. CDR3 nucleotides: TGTGCCAGCAGTCGGGGGAGATTAAATGAGCAGTTCTTC.

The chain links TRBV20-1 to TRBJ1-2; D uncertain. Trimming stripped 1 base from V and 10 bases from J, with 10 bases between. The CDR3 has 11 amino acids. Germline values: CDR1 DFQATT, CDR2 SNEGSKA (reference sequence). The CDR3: CSARAWTAYTF. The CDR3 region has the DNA TGCAGTGCTAGAGCGTGGACCGCCTACACCTTC.

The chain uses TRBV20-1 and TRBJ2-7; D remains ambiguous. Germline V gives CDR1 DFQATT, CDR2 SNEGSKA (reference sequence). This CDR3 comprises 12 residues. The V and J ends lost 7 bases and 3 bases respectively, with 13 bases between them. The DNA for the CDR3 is TGCAGTGTAGGGCGAAATAACTACGAGCAGTACTTC. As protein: CSVGRNNYEQYF.

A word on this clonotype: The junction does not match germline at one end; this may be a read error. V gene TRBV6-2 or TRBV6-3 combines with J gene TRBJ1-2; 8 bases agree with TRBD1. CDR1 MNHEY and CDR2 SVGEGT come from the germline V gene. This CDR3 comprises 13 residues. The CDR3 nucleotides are TGTGCCAGCGGCCCAGGGGGCCACTATGGCTGCACCTTC. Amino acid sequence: CASGPGGHYGCTF.

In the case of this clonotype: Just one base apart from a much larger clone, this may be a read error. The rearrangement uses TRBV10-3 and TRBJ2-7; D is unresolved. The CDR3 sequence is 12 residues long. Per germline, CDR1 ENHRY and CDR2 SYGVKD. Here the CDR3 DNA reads TGTGCCATCAGCAAGTCGCTATACGAGCGGTACTTC. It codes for CAISKSLYERYF.

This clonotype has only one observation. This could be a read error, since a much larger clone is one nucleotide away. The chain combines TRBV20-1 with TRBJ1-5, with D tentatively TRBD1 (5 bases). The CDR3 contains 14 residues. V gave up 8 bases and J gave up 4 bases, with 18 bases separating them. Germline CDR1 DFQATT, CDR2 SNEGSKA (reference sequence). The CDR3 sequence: CSTPGGSGNQPQHF. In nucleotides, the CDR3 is TGCAGTACCCCCGGGGGGAGTGGGAATCAGCCCCAGCATTTT.

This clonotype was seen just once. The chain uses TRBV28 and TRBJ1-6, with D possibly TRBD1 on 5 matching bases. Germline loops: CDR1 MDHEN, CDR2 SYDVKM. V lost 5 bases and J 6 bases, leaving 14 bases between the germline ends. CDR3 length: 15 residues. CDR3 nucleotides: TGTGCCAGCAGTCTTGACAGCTTGGGTAATTCACCCCTCCACTTT. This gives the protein CASSLDSLGNSPLHF.

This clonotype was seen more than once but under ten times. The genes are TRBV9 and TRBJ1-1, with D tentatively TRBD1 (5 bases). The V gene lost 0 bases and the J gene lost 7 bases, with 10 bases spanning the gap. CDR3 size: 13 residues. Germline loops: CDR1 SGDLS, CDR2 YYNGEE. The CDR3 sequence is CASSVGQGGEAFF. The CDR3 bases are TGTGCCAGCAGCGTAGGGCAGGGTGGTGAAGCTTTCTTT.

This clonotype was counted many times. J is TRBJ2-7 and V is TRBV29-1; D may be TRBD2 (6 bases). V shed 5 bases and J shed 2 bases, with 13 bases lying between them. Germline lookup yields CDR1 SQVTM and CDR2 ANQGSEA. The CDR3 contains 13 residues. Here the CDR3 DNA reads TGCAGCGTTACCGGGACTGAAGCCTACGAGCAGTACTTC. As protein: CSVTGTEAYEQYF.

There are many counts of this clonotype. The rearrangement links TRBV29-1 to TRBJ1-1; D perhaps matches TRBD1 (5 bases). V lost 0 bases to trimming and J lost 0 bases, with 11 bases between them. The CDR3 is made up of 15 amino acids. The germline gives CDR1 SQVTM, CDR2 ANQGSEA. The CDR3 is CSVEDGTLMNTEAFF. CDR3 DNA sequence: TGCAGCGTTGAAGACGGGACCCTTATGAACACTGAAGCTTTCTTT.

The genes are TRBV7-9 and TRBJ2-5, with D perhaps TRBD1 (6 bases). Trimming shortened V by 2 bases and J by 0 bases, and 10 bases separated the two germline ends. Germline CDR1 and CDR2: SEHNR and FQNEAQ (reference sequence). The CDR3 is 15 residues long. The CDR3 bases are TGTGCCAGCAGCTTATGGGGGCCGGACCAAGAGACCCAGTACTTC. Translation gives CASSLWGPDQETQYF.

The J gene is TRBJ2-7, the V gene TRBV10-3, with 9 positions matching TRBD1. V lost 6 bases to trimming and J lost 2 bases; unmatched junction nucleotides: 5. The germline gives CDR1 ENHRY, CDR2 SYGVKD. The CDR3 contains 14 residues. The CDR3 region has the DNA TGTGCCATCAGCCCGGGACAGGGAGCCTACGAGCAGTACTTC. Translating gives CAISPGQGAYEQYF.

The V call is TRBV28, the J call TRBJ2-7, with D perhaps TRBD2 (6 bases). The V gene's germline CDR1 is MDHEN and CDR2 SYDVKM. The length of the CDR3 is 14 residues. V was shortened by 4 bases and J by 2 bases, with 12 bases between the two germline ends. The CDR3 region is CASSWSSEAYEQYF. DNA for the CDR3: TGTGCCAGCAGTTGGTCTAGCGAGGCCTACGAGCAGTACTTC.

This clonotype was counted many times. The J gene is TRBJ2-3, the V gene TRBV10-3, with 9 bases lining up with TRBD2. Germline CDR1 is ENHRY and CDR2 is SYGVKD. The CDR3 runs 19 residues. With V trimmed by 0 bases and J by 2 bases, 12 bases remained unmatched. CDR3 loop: CAISESISGGHGYTDTQYF. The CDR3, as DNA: TGTGCCATCAGTGAGTCTATCAGCGGGGGGCATGGATACACAGATACGCAGTATTTT.

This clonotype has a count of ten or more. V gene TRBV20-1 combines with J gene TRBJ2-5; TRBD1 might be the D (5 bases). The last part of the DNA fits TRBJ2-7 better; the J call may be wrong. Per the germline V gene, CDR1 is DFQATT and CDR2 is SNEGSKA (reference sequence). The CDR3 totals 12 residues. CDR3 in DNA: TGCAGTGCTAGACCCCAGGGTCCCGAGCAGTACTTC. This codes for CSARPQGPEQYF.

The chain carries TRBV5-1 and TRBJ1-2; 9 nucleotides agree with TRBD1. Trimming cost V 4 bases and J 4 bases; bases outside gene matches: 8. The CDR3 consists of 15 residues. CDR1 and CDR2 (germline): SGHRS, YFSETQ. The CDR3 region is CASSPGDRELYGYTF. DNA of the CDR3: TGCGCCAGCAGCCCCGGGGACAGGGAACTCTATGGCTACACCTTC.

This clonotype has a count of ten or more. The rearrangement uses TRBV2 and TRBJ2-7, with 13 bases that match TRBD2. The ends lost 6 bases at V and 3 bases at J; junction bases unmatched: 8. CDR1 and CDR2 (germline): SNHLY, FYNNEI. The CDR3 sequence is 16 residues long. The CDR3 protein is CASSSLGTSGVYEQYF. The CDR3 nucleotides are TGTGCCAGCAGCTCCCTAGGGACTAGCGGGGTCTACGAGCAGTACTTC.

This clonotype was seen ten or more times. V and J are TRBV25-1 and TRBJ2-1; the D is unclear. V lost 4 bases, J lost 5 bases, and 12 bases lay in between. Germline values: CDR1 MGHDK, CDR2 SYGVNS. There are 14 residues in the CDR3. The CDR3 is CASSAMRPHNEQFF. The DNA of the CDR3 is TGTGCCAGCAGTGCTATGCGCCCTCACAATGAGCAGTTCTTC.

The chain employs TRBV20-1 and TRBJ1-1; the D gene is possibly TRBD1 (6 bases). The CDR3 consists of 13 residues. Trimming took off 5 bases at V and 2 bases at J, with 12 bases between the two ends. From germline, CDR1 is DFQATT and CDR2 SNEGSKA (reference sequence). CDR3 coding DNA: TGCAGTGCTTGGGGGCGCTCTAACACTGAAGCTTTCTTT. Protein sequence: CSAWGRSNTEAFF.

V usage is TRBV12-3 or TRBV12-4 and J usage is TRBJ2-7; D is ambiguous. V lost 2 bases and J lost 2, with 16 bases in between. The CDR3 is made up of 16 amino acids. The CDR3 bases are TGTGCCAGCAGTTTATTTCTGCCAGGTACGCCCTACGAGCAGTACTTC. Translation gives CASSLFLPGTPYEQYF.

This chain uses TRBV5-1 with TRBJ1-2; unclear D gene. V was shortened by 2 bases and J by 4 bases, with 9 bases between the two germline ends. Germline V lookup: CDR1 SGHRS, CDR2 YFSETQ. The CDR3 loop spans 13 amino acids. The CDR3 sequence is CASSFEPSYGYTF. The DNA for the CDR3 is TGCGCCAGCAGCTTCGAACCGTCCTATGGCTACACCTTC.

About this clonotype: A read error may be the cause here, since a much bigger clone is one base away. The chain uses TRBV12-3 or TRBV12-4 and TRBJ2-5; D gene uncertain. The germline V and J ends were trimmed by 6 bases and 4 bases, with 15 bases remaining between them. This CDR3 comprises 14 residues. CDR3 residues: CASRAVMLRETQYF. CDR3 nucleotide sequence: TGTGCCAGCAGGGCTGTCATGCTTAGAGAGACCCAGTACTTC.

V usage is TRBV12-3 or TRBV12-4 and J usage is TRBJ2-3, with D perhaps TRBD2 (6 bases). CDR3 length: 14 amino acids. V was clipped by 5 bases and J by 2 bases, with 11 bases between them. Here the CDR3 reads CASSGGLPTDTQYF. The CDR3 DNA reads TGTGCCAGCAGTGGCGGACTACCCACAGATACGCAGTATTTT.

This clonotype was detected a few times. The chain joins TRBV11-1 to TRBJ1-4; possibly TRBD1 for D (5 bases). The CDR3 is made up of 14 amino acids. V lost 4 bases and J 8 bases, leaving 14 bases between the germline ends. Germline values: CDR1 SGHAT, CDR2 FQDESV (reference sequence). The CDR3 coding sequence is TGTGCCAGCAGCTCGGGACTACTTCGGGAAAAACTGTTTTTT. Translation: CASSSGLLREKLFF.

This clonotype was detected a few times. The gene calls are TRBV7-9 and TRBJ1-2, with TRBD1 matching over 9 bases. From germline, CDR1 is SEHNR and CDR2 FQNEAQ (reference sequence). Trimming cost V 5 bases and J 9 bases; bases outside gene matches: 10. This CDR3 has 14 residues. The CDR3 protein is CASSPPSQGASYTF. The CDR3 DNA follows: TGTGCCAGCAGCCCCCCCTCACAGGGGGCGAGCTACACCTTC. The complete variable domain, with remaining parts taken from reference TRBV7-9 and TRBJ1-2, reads DTGVSQNPRHKITKRGQNVTFRCDPISEHNRLYWYRQTLGQGPEFLTYFQNEAQLEKSRLLSDRFSAERPKGSFSTLEIQRTEQGDSAMYLCASSPPSQGASYTFGSGTRLTVV.